The entry below gives a single T cell receptor beta chain sequence along with its context. Its antigen is unknown. V lost 6 bases and J lost 4; bases outside the gene matches: 7. Germline V gene data show CDR1 as SQVTM and CDR2 as ANQGSEA. The CDR3 has 13 amino acids. The data are from a study of T cell responses to AZD1222 COVID-19 vaccine. Using immunoSEQ multiplex PCR, the repertoire was profiled, and TCRdb retains in-frame clones only, with some absent. The sample lists roughly 100,000 clones, around nine tenths seen once, with under 3% in the top ten. Whole-study results and caveats: Donor demographics were predominantly white British with a female majority; clonal diversity may be underestimated. Baseline seropositivity occurred in only a handful of AZD1222 recipients. No day 14 peak samples; only post-peak repertoires were characterized. Spike-specific TCR breadth and depth rose after two AZD1222 doses.

Sequencing used peripheral blood, obtained 28 days after the second AZD1222 dose. The sequence came from an adult who received the AZD1222 COVID-19 vaccine. The rearrangement joins TRBV29-1 to TRBJ1-2, with 8 bases fitting TRBD1. The CDR3 DNA sequence: TGCAGCGTCGTGACAGGGGCAAGCTATGGCTACACCTTC. It yields the protein CSVVTGASYGYTF. The full variable domain, rest sourced from reference TRBV29-1 and TRBJ1-2, is SAVISQKPSRDICQRGTSLTIQCQVDSQVTMMFWYRQQPGQSLTLIATANQGSEATYESGFVIDKFPISRPNLTFSTLTVSNMSPEDSSIYLCSVVTGASYGYTFGSGTRLTVV.